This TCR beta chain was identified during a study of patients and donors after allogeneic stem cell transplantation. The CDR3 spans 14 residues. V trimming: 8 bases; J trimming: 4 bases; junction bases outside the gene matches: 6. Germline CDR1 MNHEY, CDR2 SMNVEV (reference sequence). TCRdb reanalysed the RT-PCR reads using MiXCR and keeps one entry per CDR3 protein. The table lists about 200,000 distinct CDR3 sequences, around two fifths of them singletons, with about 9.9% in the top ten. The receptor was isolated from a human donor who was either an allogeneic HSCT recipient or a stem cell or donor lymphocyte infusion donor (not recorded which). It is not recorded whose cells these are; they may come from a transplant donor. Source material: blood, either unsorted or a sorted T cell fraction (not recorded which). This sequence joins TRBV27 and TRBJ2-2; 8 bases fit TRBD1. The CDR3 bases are TGTGCCAGCTATACAGGACAGGGCACCGGGGAGCTGTTTTTT. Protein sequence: CASYTGQGTGELFF.